The TCR beta chain described here comes from a study of beta chain features in type 1 diabetes. The study, taken as a whole, reports: A moderate, significant TCRB CDR3 shortening appeared in type 1 diabetes across four CD4+ subsets.

Losses at the gene ends were 6 bases for V and 2 bases for J; bases not matched to a gene: 7. Germline V gives CDR1 SGHTA, CDR2 FQGTGA. The CDR3 loop spans 15 amino acids. Reverse transcription of all isolated RNA meant that expressed TCRB transcripts were sequenced. Generated by immunoSEQ multiplex PCR, the TCRdb table keeps only in-frame clones and is missing some. The data contain just over 600,000 clones, roughly 16% of them seen just once; the ten biggest clones take up about 0.097%. Concerning this clone: Its target is not known.

The chain is built from TRBV7-3 and TRBJ2-3; 8 nucleotides agree with TRBD1. The sample comprised naive CD4+ T cells from blood. The sequence came from a man aged 18 to 30 in good health. The CDR3 nucleotides read TGTGCCAGCAGTCCGACAGGGGCAGTCACAGATACGCAGTATTTT. It translates to CASSPTGAVTDTQYF.